These T cell receptor beta chains were read from a single sample in a study of blood T cell repertoires in COVID-19. Data came from immunoSEQ multiplex PCR; TCRdb stores just in-frame clones and leaves some out. This sample carries about 110,000 clones, about 87% of them seen once, and the ten largest clones take roughly 6.6%. Sequencing was carried out using peripheral blood. The receptors shown here come from a man aged 45-65 years with active or convalescent COVID-19. Each CDR3 is given with its conserved first and last residue. A D gene is named only where the DNA matches it firmly. For some rows the clone size is stated as once, few or many, or as a class when expanded; others skip it.

D	length	V	J	size	CDR3	DNA
TRBD2	20	TRBV24-1	TRBJ2-1	.	CATSDLNSRSTAGGRDEQFF	TGTGCCACCAGTGATTTGAACTCTCGCTCGACAGCGGGAGGGCGGGATGAGCAGTTCTTC
TRBD2	14	TRBV2	TRBJ2-7	.	CASSIAGGFSEQYF	TGTGCCAGCAGTATAGCGGGAGGCTTCTCCGAGCAGTACTTC
TRBD1	16	TRBV27	TRBJ1-5	.	CASSTYMTGAGQPQHF	TGTGCCAGCAGTACCTATATGACAGGGGCTGGCCAGCCCCAGCATTTT
TRBD1	15	TRBV29-1	TRBJ1-4	.	CSVRRGQVPNEKLFF	TGCAGCGTTCGTCGGGGACAGGTTCCTAATGAAAAACTGTTTTTT
.	15	TRBV11-2	TRBJ1-5	.	CASSLESGFNQPQHF	TGTGCCAGCAGCTTAGAGTCCGGGTTCAATCAGCCCCAGCATTTT
.	12	TRBV7-8	TRBJ2-1	.	CASSLAGPNKFF	TGTGCCAGCAGCTTGGCGGGGCCTAACAAGTTCTTC
.	12	TRBV7-2	TRBJ2-2	.	CASSPSAGELFF	TGTGCCAGCAGCCCTAGCGCCGGGGAGCTGTTTTTT
.	14	TRBV28	TRBJ1-4	.	CASRLGQLNEKLFF	TGTGCCAGCAGATTAGGACAGCTAAATGAAAAACTGTTTTTT
.	16	TRBV15	TRBJ1-5	.	CATSRTPGQTNQPQHF	TGTGCCACCAGCAGAACTCCGGGACAAACAAATCAGCCCCAGCATTTT
.	11	TRBV6-5	TRBJ1-2	.	CASSQGYGYTF	TGTGCCAGCAGTCAGGGGTATGGCTACACCTTC
TRBD2	16	TRBV3-1/TRBV3-2	TRBJ2-2	.	CASSPGAGVFTGELFF	TGTGCCAGCAGCCCCGGAGCGGGAGTTTTCACCGGGGAGCTGTTTTTT
TRBD2	14	TRBV24-1	TRBJ2-5	.	CATAGPSGEETQYF	TGTGCCACCGCGGGGCCTAGCGGAGAAGAGACCCAGTACTTC
.	16	TRBV6-5	TRBJ1-4	.	CASSYGSASTNEKLFF	TGTGCCAGCAGTTACGGCAGCGCTTCAACTAATGAAAAACTGTTTTTT
.	16	TRBV6-5	TRBJ2-2	once	CASSYGGTDNTGELFF	TGTGCCAGCAGTTACGGGGGGACAGATAACACCGGGGAGCTGTTTTTT
.	13	TRBV3-1/TRBV3-2	TRBJ1-2	.	CVSSQEVAFGYTF	TGTGTCAGCAGCCAAGAGGTGGCTTTTGGCTACACCTTC
.	16	TRBV14	TRBJ2-1	.	CASSQEEGNPYNEQFF	TGTGCCAGCAGCCAAGAGGAGGGGAACCCCTACAATGAGCAGTTCTTC
.	17	TRBV28	TRBJ1-2	.	CASSLLVPRLNGYGYTF	TGTGCCAGCAGTTTATTAGTTCCACGACTCAATGGGTATGGCTACACCTTC
.	14	TRBV4-3	TRBJ1-1	once	CASSAAAGRGEAFF	TGCGCCAGCAGCGCAGCTGCGGGGCGAGGTGAAGCTTTCTTT
TRBD1	15	TRBV15	TRBJ1-5	.	CATSRDRTGNQPQHF	TGTGCCACCAGCAGAGATAGGACAGGGAATCAGCCCCAGCATTTT
.	15	TRBV7-8	TRBJ2-3	.	CASSLGLELGDTQYF	TGTGCCAGCAGCTTGGGTCTAGAGCTCGGGGATACGCAGTATTTT
.	13	TRBV12-3/TRBV12-4	TRBJ2-3	.	CASRQVVTDTQYF	TGTGCCAGCCGACAGGTAGTCACAGATACGCAGTATTTT
TRBD2	14	TRBV2	TRBJ2-1	few	CASSDGLAGVEQFF	TGTGCCAGCAGTGATGGCCTAGCGGGAGTTGAGCAGTTCTTC
TRBD1	14	TRBV2	TRBJ1-6	.	CASRSGTDNSPLHF	TGTGCCAGCAGGTCCGGGACAGATAATTCACCCCTCCACTTT
TRBD1	16	TRBV19	TRBJ1-5	.	CASSALTGASNQPQHF	TGTGCCAGTAGTGCCTTGACAGGGGCCAGCAATCAGCCCCAGCATTTT
.	15	TRBV4-1	TRBJ1-3	.	CASSQGAGDGNTIYF	TGCGCCAGCAGCCAAGGGGCAGGGGACGGAAACACCATATATTTT
.	12	TRBV6-5	TRBJ2-1	once	CATLDSYNEQFF	TGTGCCACCTTAGACTCTTACAATGAGCAGTTCTTC
TRBD1	16	TRBV7-6	TRBJ1-6	.	CASSLAGTGGNSPLHF	TGTGCCAGCAGCTTAGCCGGGACAGGGGGAAATTCACCCCTCCACTTT
.	16	TRBV12-2	TRBJ2-1	.	CASRLAGTGGSGEQFF	TGTGCAAGTCGCTTAGCAGGGACAGGGGGCTCGGGGGAGCAGTTCTTC
TRBD1	14	TRBV18	TRBJ1-1	.	CASSPLSGQGEAFF	TGTGCCAGCTCACCACTTTCCGGACAGGGCGAAGCTTTCTTT
.	14	TRBV28	TRBJ1-1	.	CASSFIRADTEAFF	TGTGCCAGCAGTTTCATCAGGGCGGACACTGAAGCTTTCTTT
.	15	TRBV27	TRBJ2-7	.	CASSLMWGSSYEQYF	TGTGCCAGCAGTTTAATGTGGGGCAGCTCCTACGAGCAGTACTTC
.	12	TRBV25-1	TRBJ1-2	.	CASSPGWYGYTF	TGTGCCAGCAGTCCAGGGTGGTATGGCTACACCTTC
.	13	TRBV6-2/TRBV6-3	TRBJ2-7	.	CASSYRGPYEQYF	TGTGCCAGCAGTTACAGGGGCCCCTACGAGCAGTACTTC
TRBD2	17	TRBV18	TRBJ2-7	once	CASSAKPPTSGTYEQYF	TGTGCCAGCTCAGCGAAACCTCCGACTAGCGGGACCTACGAGCAGTACTTC
.	15	TRBV7-2	TRBJ1-5	few	CASSLGTVSNQPQHF	TGTGCCAGCAGCTTAGGGACAGTTAGCAATCAGCCCCAGCATTTT
.	12	TRBV6-5	TRBJ1-1	.	CASYGMNTEAFF	TGTGCCAGCTATGGCATGAACACTGAAGCTTTCTTT
.	14	TRBV19	TRBJ1-5	.	CASSIRGHHQPQHF	TGTGCCAGTAGTATCAGGGGTCACCATCAGCCCCAGCATTTT
TRBD2	14	TRBV30	TRBJ2-1	.	CALKLAGVINEQFF	TGTGCCCTGAAGCTAGCGGGAGTAATTAATGAGCAGTTCTTC
.	13	TRBV7-9	TRBJ1-2	.	CASSLAQGWGYTF	TGTGCCAGCAGCTTAGCCCAGGGTTGGGGCTACACCTTC
TRBD2	15	TRBV6-6	TRBJ2-3	.	CASSYRGRMTDTQYF	TGTGCCAGCAGTTACCGCGGGAGGATGACAGATACGCAGTATTTT
.	12	TRBV6-6	TRBJ2-5	.	CASTWSQETQYF	TGTGCCAGCACCTGGAGTCAAGAGACCCAGTACTTC
TRBD1	14	TRBV7-2	TRBJ2-7	once	CASSFLQGAYEQYF	TGTGCCAGCAGCTTTTTGCAGGGGGCCTACGAGCAGTACTTC
.	14	TRBV6-6	TRBJ1-1	.	CASSSMQGKTEAFF	TGTGCCAGCAGTTCCATGCAGGGGAAGACTGAAGCTTTCTTT
TRBD1	16	TRBV5-1	TRBJ1-2	.	CASSLAPPGQGNGYTF	TGCGCCAGCAGCTTGGCCCCCCCGGGACAGGGTAATGGCTACACCTTC
.	12	TRBV10-2	TRBJ2-1	.	CATGLPGNEQFF	TGCGCCACCGGACTACCGGGCAATGAGCAGTTCTTC
TRBD2	16	TRBV5-4	TRBJ2-1	.	CASSLSRLATYNEQFF	TGTGCCAGCAGCTTGAGTCGACTAGCGACATACAATGAGCAGTTCTTC
.	15	TRBV19	TRBJ2-3	.	CASSLGHQGTDTQYF	TGTGCCAGTAGTCTGGGACACCAGGGCACAGATACGCAGTATTTT
.	12	TRBV28	TRBJ1-2	.	CAAMRIGYGYTF	TGTGCCGCAATGCGGATAGGCTATGGCTACACCTTC
TRBD1	12	TRBV29-1	TRBJ2-2	.	CSGWDRAGELFF	TGCAGCGGTTGGGACAGGGCCGGGGAGCTGTTTTTT
TRBD2	14	TRBV5-1	TRBJ2-3	.	CASSFGRTTDTQYF	TGCGCCAGCAGCTTCGGGAGGACGACAGATACGCAGTATTTT
TRBD1	16	TRBV27	TRBJ2-3	.	CASSSRTGGFTDTQYF	TGTGCCAGCAGTTCACGAACAGGGGGCTTTACAGATACGCAGTATTTT
TRBD2	18	TRBV4-3	TRBJ2-7	.	CASSQAPMTSGLPYEQYF	TGCGCCAGCAGCCAAGCCCCCATGACTAGCGGTCTCCCCTACGAGCAGTACTTC
TRBD1	15	TRBV18	TRBJ1-3	.	CASSVGQGDGNTIYF	TGTGCCAGCTCAGTTGGACAGGGGGACGGAAACACCATATATTTT
TRBD1	15	TRBV2	TRBJ2-3	.	CASSSDRGLTDTQYF	TGTGCCAGCAGCTCCGACAGGGGGCTTACAGATACGCAGTATTTT